The clone carrying this T cell receptor beta chain occurred a few times. This sample is drawn from a study of blood T cell repertoires in COVID-19. Background on the study: The origin of the acute and convalescent COVID-19 samples was the United States, Italy and Spain.

The study drew participants aged roughly 18 to 95 years from roughly 25 US areas. Participants' own reports of clinical history determined their cohort assignment. All exposed participants met a person with COVID-19 within 2 weeks before entering the study. Data came from immunoSEQ multiplex PCR; TCRdb stores just in-frame clones and leaves some out. Of 250,000 to 400,000 clones in the sample, around 85% were seen once. The J segment lost 5 bases and the V segment lost 3 bases, leaving 8 bases of the junction unmatched. This CDR3 is built from 15 residues. Per the germline V gene, CDR1 is SGDLS and CDR2 is YYNGEE.

This TCR was sampled from a woman aged 25 to 39 who had been exposed to COVID-19. Input material: PBMCs or T cells enriched from blood (not recorded which). The gene calls are TRBV9 and TRBJ2-7; TRBD1 agrees at 10 bases. This CDR3 reads CASSASTGGLHEQYF. CDR3 sequence (DNA): TGTGCCAGCAGCGCCTCGACAGGGGGCTTACACGAGCAGTACTTC.